These 22 T cell receptor beta chains came from one sample sequenced in a study of blood T cells in healthy people across ages. The use of a sample-barcoded 5' primer and a J-beta primer mix characterized a second PCR of about 7 to 12 cycles. From the 5' RACE reads, TCRdb called clonotypes with MiXCR, one entry per CDR3 protein. Altogether some 670,000 distinct CDR3 sequences are present, about 51% being singletons, with the ten largest covering less than 15%. Source material: blood. The source of these receptors is a woman of 80 years or more in good health.

V usage is TRBV6-2 or TRBV6-3 and J usage is TRBJ2-7; 10 nucleotides line up with TRBD1. CDR1 and CDR2 from the germline V gene are MNHEY and SVGEGT. V shed 2 bases and J 5 bases; nucleotides not matched to a gene: 6. This CDR3 region has 15 residues. CDR3 sequence reads: CASSYGRQGAHEQYF. The CDR3 DNA sequence: TGTGCCAGCAGTTACGGGCGACAGGGGGCCCACGAGCAGTACTTC.

The chain recombines TRBV5-1 with TRBJ2-1; 7 nucleotides match TRBD2. The CDR3 has 15 amino acids. The ends lost 6 bases at V and 7 bases at J; junction bases unmatched: 13. CDR1 is SGHRS, CDR2 YFSETQ, per germline. The DNA of the CDR3 is TGCGCCAGCAATCCACTAGCGACCTGGAGGAATGAGCAGTTCTTC. Translated: CASNPLATWRNEQFF.

Comment on this clonotype: With a much larger clone just one base away, this may be a read error. V is TRBV7-8 and J is TRBJ2-1, with TRBD2 matching over 12 bases. The CDR3 has 16 residues. Losses at the gene ends were 5 bases for V and 5 bases for J; bases not matched to a gene: 7. CDR1 and CDR2 from the germline V gene are SGHVS and FQNEAQ. CDR3 sequence (DNA): TGTGCCAGCAGCATCCGACTAGCGGGAGCCCACAATGAGCAGTTCTTC. It yields the protein CASSIRLAGAHNEQFF.

This clonotype was counted ten times or more. The chain combines TRBV29-1 with TRBJ2-7; the D is unclear. The V and J ends lost 6 bases and 6 bases respectively, with 15 bases between them. Per the germline V gene, CDR1 is SQVTM and CDR2 is ANQGSEA. The CDR3 covers 12 residues. The CDR3 protein is CSVPSTTGEQYF. CDR3 coding DNA: TGCAGCGTGCCCAGCACGACGGGCGAGCAGTACTTC.

The chain joins TRBV7-3 to TRBJ2-3, with a tentative D call TRBD2 (5 bases). Germline-derived CDR1 and CDR2 are SGHTA and FQGTGA. With 4 bases removed from V and 1 base from J, the gap between germline ends came to 9 bases. The CDR3 runs 14 residues. CDR3 sequence reads: CASSSTLGTDTQYF. The CDR3 DNA is TGTGCCAGCAGCTCGACACTAGGCACAGATACGCAGTATTTT.

This clonotype was seen repeatedly, ten times or more. The rearrangement links TRBV10-2 to TRBJ2-7, with a possible D match to TRBD1 (5 bases). The V end was cut by 6 bases, the J end by 3 bases, with 21 bases between. CDR3 size: 16 residues. Germline V gene lookup returns CDR1 WSHSY and CDR2 SAAADI. The CDR3 DNA is TGCGCCAGCAGACCCTTCGACAGCCTTGTAGACTACGAGCAGTACTTC. Encoded protein: CASRPFDSLVDYEQYF.

The chain couples TRBV4-1 to TRBJ1-2; D is unresolved. The CDR3 sequence is 13 residues long. The V end lost 2 bases, the J end lost 8 bases, and 12 bases lay between the germline ends. Germline V gene data show CDR1 as MGHRA and CDR2 as YSYEKL. The CDR3 protein is CASSQTGVSGYTF. DNA for the CDR3: TGCGCCAGCAGCCAAACTGGGGTATCGGGCTACACCTTC.

This clonotype was detected ten times or more. The CDR3 bases are TGTGCCAGTTCCGATTGGGCCAAAAACATTCAGTACTTC. Protein product: CASSDWAKNIQYF. This chain links TRBV6-1 with TRBJ2-4; D ambiguous. V was shortened by 9 bases and J by 1 base, with 10 bases between the two germline ends. Germline V gene sequence: CDR1 MNHNS, CDR2 SASEGT. The CDR3 length is 13 residues.

This sequence joins TRBV9 and TRBJ2-5; 8 bases agree with TRBD1. In germline, CDR1 is SGDLS, CDR2 YYNGEE. CDR3 length equals 14 residues. Unmatched junction bases numbered 3, after V lost 0 bases and J lost 5 bases. DNA for the CDR3: TGTGCCAGCAGCGTAGAGAGGACAGGGGAGACCCAGTACTTC. This translates into CASSVERTGETQYF.

As regards this clonotype: Possible read error: a much larger clone is one base away. This chain's CDR3 is CASSGGRLADTDTQYF. In DNA form, the CDR3 reads TGTGCCAGCAGTGGAGGTCGGCTAGCGGACACAGATACGCAGTATTTT. V is TRBV2 and J is TRBJ2-3; TRBD2 agrees at 7 bases. Per germline, CDR1 SNHLY and CDR2 FYNNEI. V shed 4 bases and J 2 bases; nucleotides not matched to a gene: 9. This CDR3 comprises 16 residues.

Many counts were recorded for this clonotype. The chain employs TRBV27 and TRBJ2-3; TRBD2 might be the D (5 bases). The CDR3 covers 16 residues. Trimming cost V 2 bases and J 2 bases, with 14 bases left between them. Germline values: CDR1 MNHEY, CDR2 SMNVEV (reference sequence). The CDR3: CASSLMWEPSTDTQYF. The CDR3 DNA sequence: TGTGCCAGCAGTTTAATGTGGGAGCCATCCACAGATACGCAGTATTTT.

This clonotype was observed many times. This chain connects TRBV15 to TRBJ1-1; 7 bases are a match to TRBD1. Trimming removed 1 base from V and 8 bases from J; junction bases left unmatched: 4. The CDR3 loop spans 13 amino acids. Germline CDR1 reads LNHNV; CDR2 reads YYDKDF (reference sequence). The CDR3 DNA sequence: TGTGCCACCAGCAGAGCCCCGGACAGGGAAGCTTTCTTT. Amino acid sequence: CATSRAPDREAFF. The complete variable domain, with remaining parts taken from reference TRBV15 and TRBJ1-1, reads DAMVIQNPRYQVTQFGKPVTLSCSQTLNHNVMYWYQQKSSQAPKLLFHYYDKDFNNEADTPDNFQSRRPNTSFCFLDIRSPGLGDTAMYLCATSRAPDREAFFGQGTRLTVV.

Turning to this clonotype: With a much larger clone just one base away, this may be a read error. CDR3 coding DNA: TGTGCCAGCTCTGGGCGGGCTTACAATGAGCAGTTCTTC. Translation gives CASSGRAYNEQFF. This chain uses TRBV2 with TRBJ2-1, with TRBD2 as a possible D gene (5 bases). This CDR3 comprises 13 residues. The germline V and J ends were trimmed by 8 bases and 4 bases, with 12 bases remaining between them. From germline, CDR1 is SNHLY and CDR2 FYNNEI.

This chain connects TRBV21-1 to TRBJ1-6; TRBD1, the table's D call, lacks a check against the DNA. TRBV21-1 is assigned pseudogene status. This CDR3 has 15 residues. DNA of the CDR3: TGTGCCAGCAGGGGGACAGCCAAGTTCTACTCACCCCTCCACTTT. Protein: CASRGTAKFYSPLHF.

This clonotype was recorded at least ten times. The chain couples TRBV7-9 to TRBJ2-7; 7 positions agree with TRBD1. Per germline, CDR1 SEHNR and CDR2 FQNEAQ (reference sequence). The CDR3 totals 12 residues. V dropped 4 bases and J dropped 6; count of bases not matched to a gene: 3. The DNA of the CDR3 is TGTGCCAGCAGCTCGACAGGGATCGAGCAGTACTTC. Translating gives CASSSTGIEQYF.

V is TRBV12-3 or TRBV12-4 and J is TRBJ2-7, with D maybe TRBD1 (6 bases). The V and J ends lost 7 bases and 3 bases respectively, with 10 bases between them. There are 12 residues in the CDR3. The DNA of the CDR3 is TGTGCCAGCACCTCACAGGGCTACGAGCAGTACTTC. Its protein is CASTSQGYEQYF.

There are a few counts of this clonotype. The chain joins TRBV4-2 to TRBJ2-2; 7 bases agree with TRBD2. The CDR3 contains 16 residues. Trimming removed 0 bases from V and 5 bases from J; junction bases left unmatched: 6. Germline-derived CDR1 and CDR2 are LGHNA and YNFKEQ. The CDR3 DNA reads as TGTGCCAGCAGCCAAGATCTAGCGGCTAGGACCGGGGAGCTGTTTTTT. Translated: CASSQDLAARTGELFF.

This chain connects TRBV15 to TRBJ1-3; D unclear. V was trimmed by 0 bases and J by 0 bases, leaving 12 bases between them. Germline V gene lookup returns CDR1 LNHNV and CDR2 YYDKDF (reference sequence). The CDR3 loop spans 17 amino acids. This chain's CDR3 is CATSRDPGRLSGNTIYF. The CDR3 nucleotides read TGTGCCACCAGCAGAGATCCAGGCCGGCTCTCTGGAAACACCATATATTTT.

The rearrangement links TRBV11-1 to TRBJ2-5, with TRBD2 identical over 8 bases. The J segment lost 11 bases and the V segment lost 4 bases, leaving 12 bases of the junction unmatched. Germline-derived CDR1 and CDR2 are SGHAT and FQDESV (reference sequence). This CDR3 has 14 amino acids. CDR3 DNA sequence: TGTGCCAGCAGCTCATACGGACTAGCCGAAAAGCAGTACTTC. This translates into CASSSYGLAEKQYF.

This chain connects TRBV7-2 to TRBJ1-6; D gene unclear. Germline CDR1 SGHTA, CDR2 FQGNSA. The CDR3 is made up of 13 amino acids. V lost 8 bases and J 3 bases, leaving 8 bases between the germline ends. The CDR3 region is CASAAVYNSPLHF. DNA of the CDR3: TGTGCCAGCGCAGCGGTCTATAATTCACCCCTCCACTTT.

This clonotype was found many times. The chain links TRBV20-1 to TRBJ1-2; D gene unclear. V lost 5 bases and J 5 bases, leaving 15 bases between the germline ends. Germline loops: CDR1 DFQATT, CDR2 SNEGSKA (reference sequence). This CDR3 is 13 amino acids long. The CDR3 DNA follows: TGCAGTGCTGTCGTGGCGCTATCATATGGCTACACCTTC. This sequence encodes CSAVVALSYGYTF.

J is TRBJ2-7 and V is TRBV16; D may correspond to TRBD1 or TRBD2 (5 bases each). This CDR3 has 13 amino acids. V lost 5 bases, J lost 5 bases, and 13 bases lay in between. The germline gives CDR1 KGHSY, CDR2 FQNENV. CDR3 sequence reads: CASSWTWDHEQYF. CDR3 sequence (DNA): TGTGCCAGCAGCTGGACGTGGGACCACGAGCAGTACTTC.